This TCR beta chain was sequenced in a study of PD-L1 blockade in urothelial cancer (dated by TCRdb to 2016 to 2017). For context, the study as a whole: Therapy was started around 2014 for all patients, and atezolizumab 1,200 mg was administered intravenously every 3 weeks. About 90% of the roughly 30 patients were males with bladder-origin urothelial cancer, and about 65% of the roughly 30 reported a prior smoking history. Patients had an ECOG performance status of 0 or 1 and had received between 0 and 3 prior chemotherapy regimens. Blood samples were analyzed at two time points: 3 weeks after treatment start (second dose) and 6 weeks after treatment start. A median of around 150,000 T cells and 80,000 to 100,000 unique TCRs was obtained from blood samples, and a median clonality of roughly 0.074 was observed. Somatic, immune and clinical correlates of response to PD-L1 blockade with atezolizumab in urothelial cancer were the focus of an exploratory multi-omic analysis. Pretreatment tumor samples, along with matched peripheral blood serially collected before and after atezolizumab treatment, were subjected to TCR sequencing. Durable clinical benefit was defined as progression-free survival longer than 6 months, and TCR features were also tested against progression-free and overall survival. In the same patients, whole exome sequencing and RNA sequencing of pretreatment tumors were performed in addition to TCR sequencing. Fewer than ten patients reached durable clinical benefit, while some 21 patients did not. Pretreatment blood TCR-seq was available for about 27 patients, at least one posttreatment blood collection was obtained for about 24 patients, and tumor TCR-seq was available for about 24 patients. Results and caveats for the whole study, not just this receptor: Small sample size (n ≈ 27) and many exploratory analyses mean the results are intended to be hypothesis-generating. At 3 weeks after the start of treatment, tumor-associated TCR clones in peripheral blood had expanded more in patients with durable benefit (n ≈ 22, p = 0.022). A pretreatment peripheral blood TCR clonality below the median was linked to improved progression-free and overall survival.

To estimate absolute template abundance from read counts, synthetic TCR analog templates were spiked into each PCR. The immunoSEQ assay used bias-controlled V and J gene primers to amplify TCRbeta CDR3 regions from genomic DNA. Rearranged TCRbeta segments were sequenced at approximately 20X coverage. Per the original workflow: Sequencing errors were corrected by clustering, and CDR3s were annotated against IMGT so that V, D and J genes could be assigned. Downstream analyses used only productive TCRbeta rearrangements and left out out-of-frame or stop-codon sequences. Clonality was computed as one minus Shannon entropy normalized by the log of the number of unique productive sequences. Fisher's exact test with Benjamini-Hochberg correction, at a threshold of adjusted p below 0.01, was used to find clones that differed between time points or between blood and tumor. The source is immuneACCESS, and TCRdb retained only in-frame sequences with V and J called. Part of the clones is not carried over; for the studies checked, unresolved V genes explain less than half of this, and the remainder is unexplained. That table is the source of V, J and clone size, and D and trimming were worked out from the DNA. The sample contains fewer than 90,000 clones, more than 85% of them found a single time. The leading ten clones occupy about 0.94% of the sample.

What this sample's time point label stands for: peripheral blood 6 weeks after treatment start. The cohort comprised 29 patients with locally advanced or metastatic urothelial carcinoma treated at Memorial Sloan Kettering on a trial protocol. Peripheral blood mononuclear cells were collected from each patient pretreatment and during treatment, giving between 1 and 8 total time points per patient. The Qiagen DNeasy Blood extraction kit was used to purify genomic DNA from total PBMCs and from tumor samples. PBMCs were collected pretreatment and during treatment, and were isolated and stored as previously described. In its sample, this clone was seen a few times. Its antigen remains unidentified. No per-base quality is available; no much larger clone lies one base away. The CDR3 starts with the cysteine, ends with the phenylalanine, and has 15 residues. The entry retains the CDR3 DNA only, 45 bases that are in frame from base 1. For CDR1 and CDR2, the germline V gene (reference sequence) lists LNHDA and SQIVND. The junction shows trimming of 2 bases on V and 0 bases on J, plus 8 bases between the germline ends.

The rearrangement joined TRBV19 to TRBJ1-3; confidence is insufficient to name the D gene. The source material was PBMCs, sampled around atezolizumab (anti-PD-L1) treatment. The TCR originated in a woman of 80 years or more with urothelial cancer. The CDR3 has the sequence CASSITAASGNTIYF. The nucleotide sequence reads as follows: TGTGCCAGTAGTATAACAGCCGCCTCTGGAAACACCATATATTTT.